The clone carrying this T cell receptor beta chain was seen a few times. Produced via immunoSEQ multiplex PCR; TCRdb's table is partial and in-frame only. The data hold around 67,000 clones, with around nine tenths observed a single time. This record comes from a study of blood T cell repertoires in COVID-19. This CDR3 is built from 16 residues. Trimming pared 0 bases from V and 0 bases from J, leaving 8 bases between. Germline CDR1 is MGHRA and CDR2 is YSYEKL. Source material: peripheral blood. The chain uses TRBV4-1 and TRBJ2-2; D not certain. The TCR comes from a human donor in a cohort sampled during active COVID-19. The CDR3 region is CASSQERHANTGELFF. CDR3 DNA: TGCGCCAGCAGCCAAGAGAGGCACGCGAACACCGGGGAGCTGTTTTTT.